A selection of T cell receptor beta chains follows, all from one sample in a study of CD8 T cells in Susac syndrome. TCRdb ran MiXCR on the immunoSEQ multiplex PCR reads and lists one entry per CDR3 protein. The sample has approximately 180,000 distinct CDR3 sequences, under 95% seen once. Sequencing was carried out using CD4+ T cells from PBMCs. The receptors here all came from a human donor with multiple sclerosis. The CDR3 runs from the conserved cysteine through the conserved F or W. Fields, in order: clone size, D gene, J gene, V gene, CDR3 DNA, CDR3 protein. The D gene is left open where the match is weak. Only some rows state a clone size, as once, few, many or a class for expanded clones.

clone_size: -
d_call: -
j_call: TRBJ1-4
v_call: TRBV4-1
cdr3_nt: TGCGCCAGCAGCAATATACAGGGAAGTAATGAAAAACTGTTTTTT
cdr3_aa: CASSNIQGSNEKLFF

clone_size: -
d_call: TRBD1
j_call: TRBJ1-2
v_call: TRBV28
cdr3_nt: TGTGCCAGCTGTACGGCGGGGACAGGGGGAGGCTACACCTTC
cdr3_aa: CASCTAGTGGGYTF

clone_size: -
d_call: -
j_call: TRBJ1-1
v_call: TRBV3-1
cdr3_nt: TGTGCCAGCACCCCGTCGGGTAACACTGAAGCTTTCTTT
cdr3_aa: CASTPSGNTEAFF

clone_size: -
d_call: TRBD1
j_call: TRBJ1-1
v_call: TRBV3-1
cdr3_nt: TGTGCCAGCACCTCAGGGGACAGAGAAGCTTTCTTT
cdr3_aa: CASTSGDREAFF

clone_size: -
d_call: TRBD2
j_call: TRBJ2-3
v_call: TRBV5-6
cdr3_nt: TGTGCCAGCAGCTTGGTACTAGCGGGGGGGCGTCCCACAGATACGCAGTATTTT
cdr3_aa: CASSLVLAGGRPTDTQYF

clone_size: once
d_call: TRBD2
j_call: TRBJ2-7
v_call: TRBV6-2/TRBV6-3
cdr3_nt: TGTGCCAGCAGTTACCGCGCGGGGGGCTACGAGCAGTACTTC
cdr3_aa: CASSYRAGGYEQYF

clone_size: -
d_call: TRBD2
j_call: TRBJ2-1
v_call: TRBV10-3
cdr3_nt: TGTGCCATCAGTGTTGGACTAGCGCAATCCTACAATGAGCAGTTCTTC
cdr3_aa: CAISVGLAQSYNEQFF

clone_size: -
d_call: -
j_call: TRBJ2-4
v_call: TRBV7-2
cdr3_nt: TGTGCCAGCAGCTTAGCCCAGAAATATCTAGCCAAAAACATTCAGTACTTC
cdr3_aa: CASSLAQKYLAKNIQYF

clone_size: -
d_call: TRBD1
j_call: TRBJ2-3
v_call: TRBV11-3
cdr3_nt: TGTGCCAGCAGCTTGGGACAGGATCCTCGCACAGATACGCAGTATTTT
cdr3_aa: CASSLGQDPRTDTQYF

clone_size: -
d_call: -
j_call: TRBJ2-4
v_call: TRBV3-1
cdr3_nt: TGTGCCAGCAGCCAAGGAAGAGGAGCCAAAAACATTCAGTACTTC
cdr3_aa: CASSQGRGAKNIQYF

clone_size: -
d_call: -
j_call: TRBJ2-2
v_call: TRBV2
cdr3_nt: TGTGCCAGCAGTGTATACGACAGAACCGGGGAGCTGTTTTTT
cdr3_aa: CASSVYDRTGELFF

clone_size: once
d_call: -
j_call: TRBJ1-4
v_call: TRBV12-3/TRBV12-4
cdr3_nt: TGTGCCAGCAGTTTGGCTGGGGGTAATGAAAAACTGTTTTTT
cdr3_aa: CASSLAGGNEKLFF

clone_size: -
d_call: -
j_call: TRBJ2-4
v_call: TRBV6-5
cdr3_nt: TGTGCCAGCAGTTCTTGGGGCGGTCAGTACTTC
cdr3_aa: CASSSWGGQYF

clone_size: -
d_call: -
j_call: TRBJ2-7
v_call: TRBV19
cdr3_nt: TGTGCCAGTAACCGAGAGGCCGGGTACGAGCAGTACTTC
cdr3_aa: CASNREAGYEQYF

clone_size: -
d_call: TRBD1
j_call: TRBJ1-2
v_call: TRBV6-5
cdr3_nt: TGTGCCAGCAGTTCCGGACAGGGGGCGCGTGTTGATGGCTACACCTTC
cdr3_aa: CASSSGQGARVDGYTF

clone_size: -
d_call: TRBD2
j_call: TRBJ2-5
v_call: TRBV20-1
cdr3_nt: TGCAGTGCCAGCGTCCTAGCGGGGGGGCTTCGGGAGACCCAGTACTTC
cdr3_aa: CSASVLAGGLRETQYF

clone_size: -
d_call: -
j_call: TRBJ1-1
v_call: TRBV20-1
cdr3_nt: TGCAGTGCTAACAAAGCGCGGGCCAATGAAGCTTTCTTT
cdr3_aa: CSANKARANEAFF

clone_size: -
d_call: -
j_call: TRBJ1-1
v_call: TRBV20-1
cdr3_nt: TGCAGTGCTAGAGTTCAAATGAACACTGAAGCTTTCTTT
cdr3_aa: CSARVQMNTEAFF

clone_size: -
d_call: -
j_call: TRBJ2-2
v_call: TRBV2
cdr3_nt: TGTGCCAGCAGTGCGGCGGGAACCGGGGAGCTGTTTTTT
cdr3_aa: CASSAAGTGELFF

clone_size: -
d_call: TRBD1
j_call: TRBJ1-5
v_call: TRBV28
cdr3_nt: TGTGCCAGCAGTTTATATGGACAGGGGGCACTCAATCAGCCCCAGCATTTT
cdr3_aa: CASSLYGQGALNQPQHF

clone_size: -
d_call: -
j_call: TRBJ1-2
v_call: TRBV27
cdr3_nt: TGTGCCAGCAGTTTAGGGTGGGGGAACTATGGCTACACCTTC
cdr3_aa: CASSLGWGNYGYTF

clone_size: -
d_call: -
j_call: TRBJ2-5
v_call: TRBV9
cdr3_nt: TGTGCCAGCAGCGTAGGAGGACTCCAAGAGACCCAGTACTTC
cdr3_aa: CASSVGGLQETQYF

clone_size: -
d_call: TRBD2
j_call: TRBJ2-4
v_call: TRBV12-3/TRBV12-4
cdr3_nt: TGTGCCAGCAGTCCTGGGACTAGCGGACAGTACTTC
cdr3_aa: CASSPGTSGQYF

clone_size: -
d_call: -
j_call: TRBJ1-2
v_call: TRBV6-5
cdr3_nt: TGTGCCAGCAGTTACTCTCCGGGTAGCTATGGCTACACCTTC
cdr3_aa: CASSYSPGSYGYTF

clone_size: once
d_call: -
j_call: TRBJ2-7
v_call: TRBV11-2
cdr3_nt: TGTGCCAGCAGCCCACTCGGGCGGAGGGGAGATTACGAGCAGTACTTC
cdr3_aa: CASSPLGRRGDYEQYF

clone_size: -
d_call: -
j_call: TRBJ2-7
v_call: TRBV14
cdr3_nt: TGTGCCAGCAGCCAAGAAGCAAAGCAGGCGGGGTACTTC
cdr3_aa: CASSQEAKQAGYF

clone_size: few
d_call: -
j_call: TRBJ2-7
v_call: TRBV7-6
cdr3_nt: TGTGCCAGCTCTCTTCAGGCCCAGGCGAACGAGCAGTACTTC
cdr3_aa: CASSLQAQANEQYF

clone_size: once
d_call: -
j_call: TRBJ2-7
v_call: TRBV2
cdr3_nt: TGTGCCAGCAGTGTTTACGAGCAGTACTTC
cdr3_aa: CASSVYEQYF

clone_size: -
d_call: TRBD2
j_call: TRBJ2-1
v_call: TRBV7-2
cdr3_nt: TGTGCCAGCAGGTTCGGGGGGGGAAATGAGCAGTTCTTC
cdr3_aa: CASRFGGGNEQFF

clone_size: few
d_call: -
j_call: TRBJ2-3
v_call: TRBV6-5
cdr3_nt: TGTGCCAGCAGTTACTCCGAAGGGTCTACGGGCACAGATACGCAGTATTTT
cdr3_aa: CASSYSEGSTGTDTQYF

clone_size: -
d_call: TRBD1
j_call: TRBJ1-1
v_call: TRBV4-1
cdr3_nt: TGCGCCAGCAGCCAAGATCCAGGGGGGGGTGAGAACACTGAAGCTTTCTTT
cdr3_aa: CASSQDPGGGENTEAFF

clone_size: -
d_call: TRBD1
j_call: TRBJ1-5
v_call: TRBV2
cdr3_nt: TGTGCCAGCAGGGAGAACATGGGACAGGAGAGCAATCAGCCCCAGCATTTT
cdr3_aa: CASRENMGQESNQPQHF

clone_size: -
d_call: -
j_call: TRBJ2-5
v_call: TRBV5-1
cdr3_nt: TGCGCCAGCAGACCCCCTAGGAGTACTCAAGAGACCCAGTACTTC
cdr3_aa: CASRPPRSTQETQYF

clone_size: -
d_call: TRBD2
j_call: TRBJ2-3
v_call: TRBV5-1
cdr3_nt: TGCGCCAGCAGCTTGGGGCGGGGGAGGGCCCCAGATACGCAGTATTTT
cdr3_aa: CASSLGRGRAPDTQYF

clone_size: -
d_call: -
j_call: TRBJ1-2
v_call: TRBV6-1
cdr3_nt: TGTGCCAGCGGAGCTAACTATGGCTACACCTTC
cdr3_aa: CASGANYGYTF

clone_size: -
d_call: TRBD1
j_call: TRBJ2-7
v_call: TRBV5-1
cdr3_nt: TGCGCCAGCAGCTTGGGAACAGGGGGTAGCGAGCAGTACTTC
cdr3_aa: CASSLGTGGSEQYF

clone_size: -
d_call: TRBD2
j_call: TRBJ2-1
v_call: TRBV29-1
cdr3_nt: TGCAGCGTCGTCGGGACTAGCGGCGGGGGGTCGGGCTCCTACAATGAGCAGTTCTTC
cdr3_aa: CSVVGTSGGGSGSYNEQFF

clone_size: -
d_call: -
j_call: TRBJ2-5
v_call: TRBV1
cdr3_nt: TGCACCAGCAGATCAGGACTAGCGGGAGGGGAAGAGACCCAGTACTTC
cdr3_aa: CTSRSGLAGGEETQYF

clone_size: -
d_call: -
j_call: TRBJ2-7
v_call: TRBV2
cdr3_nt: TGTGCCAGCAGCCGGACCGTGGGCTACGAGCAGTACTTC
cdr3_aa: CASSRTVGYEQYF

clone_size: -
d_call: -
j_call: TRBJ1-3
v_call: TRBV20-1
cdr3_nt: TGCAGTGCTAGAGATCGGAAGGCTGGAAACACCATATATTTT
cdr3_aa: CSARDRKAGNTIYF

clone_size: -
d_call: -
j_call: TRBJ2-1
v_call: TRBV20-1
cdr3_nt: TGCAGTGCCAGTAGGAATAAAGAGCAGTTCTTC
cdr3_aa: CSASRNKEQFF

clone_size: -
d_call: -
j_call: TRBJ2-7
v_call: TRBV2
cdr3_nt: TGTGCCAGCATGGCCTGGGCGCGGGAAAACTCCTACGAGCAGTACTTC
cdr3_aa: CASMAWARENSYEQYF

clone_size: once
d_call: -
j_call: TRBJ1-1
v_call: TRBV29-1
cdr3_nt: TGCAGCGTGGAAAGGAACACTGAAGCTTTCTTT
cdr3_aa: CSVERNTEAFF

clone_size: -
d_call: TRBD2
j_call: TRBJ2-1
v_call: TRBV12-3/TRBV12-4
cdr3_nt: TGTGCCAGCAGTTCCGGGACTAGCTTTGCGAATGAGCAGTTCTTC
cdr3_aa: CASSSGTSFANEQFF

clone_size: -
d_call: TRBD1
j_call: TRBJ2-5
v_call: TRBV24-1
cdr3_nt: TGTGCCACCAGTGATTGGGGCAGGGGGCCCGCGCGGGCAGAGACCCAGTACTTC
cdr3_aa: CATSDWGRGPARAETQYF

clone_size: -
d_call: -
j_call: TRBJ2-7
v_call: TRBV6-2/TRBV6-3
cdr3_nt: TGTGCCAGCAGTTCCCGGGACTCTTTTGACGAGCAGTACTTC
cdr3_aa: CASSSRDSFDEQYF